One and the same sample provided the 31 T cell receptor beta chains below, sequenced in a study of blood T cell repertoires in COVID-19 (dated by TCRdb to the early 2020s). Receptor libraries were prepared by the immunoSEQ multiplex PCR assay. Entries here come from immuneACCESS through TCRdb and include only in-frame sequences with V and J called. Some clones fail to appear in such tables; in the studies checked, an unresolved V gene covers under half of the shortfall, and the cause of the remainder is unknown. Across this sample there are tens of thousands of clones, with more than 75% seen only once. Approximately 12% of the sample rests with the top ten. Input material: peripheral blood. All receptors come from a human donor in a cohort sampled during active COVID-19.

With regard to this clone: One junction end does not reproduce the germline sequence, and a read error may be involved. V is TRBV5-1 and J is TRBJ2-6, with D possibly being TRBD1 (5 bases). The germline gives CDR1 SGHRS, CDR2 YFSETQ. The length of the CDR3 is 15 residues. The CDR3 is CASTFREPGTNVLTF. In DNA form, the CDR3 reads TGCGCCAGCACCTTCAGGGAACCTGGGACCAACGTCCTGACTTTC.

About this clone: The junction differs from germline at one of its ends, possibly a read error. The chain uses TRBV12-3 or TRBV12-4 and TRBJ2-3; 14 nucleotides match TRBD2. The CDR3 is 12 amino acids. CDR3: CASIGTSGSLAF. The CDR3 coding sequence is TGTGCCAGCATTGGGACTAGCGGGAGTTTGGCGTTT.

The gene calls are TRBV14 and TRBJ1-4; D is undetermined. Germline lookup yields CDR1 SGHDN and CDR2 FVKESK. The CDR3 has 13 residues. Trimming left V 4 bases short and J 4 bases short, with 7 bases between. The DNA for the CDR3 is TGTGCCAGCAGCCCGGGTCTTAATGAAAAACTGTTTTTT. This gives the protein CASSPGLNEKLFF.

This clone has more than one count but fewer than ten. V and J are TRBV15 and TRBJ2-1; weak D call: TRBD2 (6 bases). V lost 0 bases and J 12 bases, leaving 18 bases between the germline ends. CDR1 is LNHNV, CDR2 YYDKDF, per germline (reference sequence). The length of the CDR3 is 15 residues. This chain's CDR3 is CATSREGGMAPLQFF. CDR3 DNA: TGTGCCACCAGCAGAGAAGGCGGGATGGCCCCTCTGCAGTTCTTC.

This sequence joins TRBV18 and TRBJ2-2; D might be TRBD2 (6 bases). Trimming removed 6 bases from V and 4 bases from J, with 15 bases in between. This CDR3 contains 15 residues. Looked up from germline, CDR1 is KGHSH and CDR2 is LQKENI. The DNA for the CDR3 is TGTGCCAGCTCGCCGGAGCGGGTTCTCACCGGGGAGCTGTTTTTT. As protein: CASSPERVLTGELFF.

The chain uses TRBV5-1 and TRBJ2-2, with TRBD1 matching 9 bases. CDR3 size: 15 residues. Germline CDR1 and CDR2: SGHRS and YFSETQ. The V gene end was trimmed by 6 bases and the J gene end by 3 bases; junction bases not matched to a gene: 6. Written as DNA, the CDR3 is TGCGCCAGCACCGGGACAGGGACGGACACCGGGGAGCTGTTTTTT. As protein: CASTGTGTDTGELFF.

Here the CDR3 DNA reads TGTGCCAGCAGCTCTTTCGTCAATCTACTAGCGGGGGGGTACGAGCAGTACTTC. This codes for CASSSFVNLLAGGYEQYF. This chain uses TRBV7-9 with TRBJ2-7; 13 bases match TRBD2. The J segment lost 4 bases and the V segment lost 4 bases, leaving 13 bases of the junction unmatched. The CDR3 has 18 residues. The V gene's germline CDR1 is SEHNR and CDR2 FQNEAQ (reference sequence). The full variable domain, rest sourced from reference TRBV7-9 and TRBJ2-7, is DTGVSQNPRHKITKRGQNVTFRCDPISEHNRLYWYRQTLGQGPEFLTYFQNEAQLEKSRLLSDRFSAERPKGSFSTLEIQRTEQGDSAMYLCASSSFVNLLAGGYEQYFGPGTRLTVT.

The J gene is TRBJ1-5, the V gene TRBV12-3 or TRBV12-4; a possible D gene is TRBD1 (5 bases). The germline V and J ends were trimmed by 2 bases and 7 bases, with 9 bases remaining between them. This CDR3 has 13 amino acids. As DNA, the CDR3 is TGTGCCAGCAGTTTACAGGGCTACCAGCCCCAGCATTTT. It yields the protein CASSLQGYQPQHF.

V usage is TRBV19 and J usage is TRBJ1-6; the match to TRBD1 covers 8 bases. Germline CDR1 and CDR2: LNHDA and SQIVND (reference sequence). The CDR3 sequence is 14 residues long. V gave up 5 bases and J gave up 7 bases; unmatched junction bases: 4. CDR3 sequence reads: CASSERQGNSPLHF. In DNA form, the CDR3 reads TGTGCCAGTAGTGAGAGACAGGGGAATTCACCCCTCCACTTT.

The chain couples TRBV9 to TRBJ2-2, with 12 nucleotides matching TRBD2. There are 15 residues in the CDR3. With 4 bases clipped from V and 6 bases from J, the junction kept 4 bases outside the gene matches. Germline assignment: CDR1 SGDLS and CDR2 YYNGEE. The CDR3 bases are TGTGCCAGCAGCATGGCTAGCGGGAGGGCCGGGGAGCTGTTTTTT. Encoded protein: CASSMASGRAGELFF.

CDR3 protein: CASSVVRGGELFF. The CDR3 bases are TGTGCCAGTAGTGTCGTCAGGGGCGGGGAGCTGTTTTTT. The chain joins TRBV19 to TRBJ2-2, with a tentative D call TRBD1 (6 bases). Trimming left V 5 bases short and J 7 bases short, with 11 bases between. The CDR3 covers 13 residues. From germline, CDR1 is LNHDA and CDR2 SQIVND (reference sequence).

This sequence joins TRBV7-2 and TRBJ2-4, with 14 bases aligning to TRBD2. Germline-derived CDR1 and CDR2 are SGHTA and FQGNSA. This CDR3 is built from 19 residues. The trim removed 0 bases at V and 0 bases at J, leaving 4 bases unmatched. The CDR3 sequence is CASSLATSGRDIAKNIQYF. The CDR3, as DNA: TGTGCCAGCAGCTTAGCGACTAGCGGGAGGGATATAGCCAAAAACATTCAGTACTTC.

The chain couples TRBV30 to TRBJ1-4, with 11 positions matching TRBD1. CDR3 length: 13 amino acids. J gave up 7 bases and V 3 bases, and 1 base lay outside the gene matches. The germline V gene encodes CDR1 GTSNPN and CDR2 SVGIG (reference sequence). The CDR3 DNA follows: TGTGCCTGGAGGGGGACAGGGGGTGAAAAACTGTTTTTT. The encoded protein is CAWRGTGGEKLFF.

The J gene is TRBJ1-2, the V gene TRBV5-6; perhaps TRBD1 as D (6 bases). V shed 4 bases and J shed 0 bases, with 10 bases lying between them. Germline CDR1 is SGHDT and CDR2 is YYEEEE. The CDR3 extends over 14 amino acids. The CDR3 coding sequence is TGTGCCAGCAGCCCTGACAGGCCTAACTATGGCTACACCTTC. This encodes CASSPDRPNYGYTF.

The chain couples TRBV24-1 to TRBJ2-2; 9 nucleotides match TRBD1. CDR1 is KGHDR, CDR2 SFDVKD, per germline. The CDR3 loop spans 16 amino acids. The V segment lost 2 bases and the J segment 7 bases; nucleotides outside the gene matches: 7. The CDR3 is CATSDSWTGDIGELFF. CDR3 nucleotide sequence: TGTGCCACCAGTGATTCCTGGACAGGGGACATCGGGGAGCTGTTTTTT.

CDR3 amino acids: CASRDPGREVYNEQFF. CDR3 nucleotides: TGTGCCAGTAGAGACCCGGGACGGGAGGTATACAATGAGCAGTTCTTC. This chain links TRBV19 with TRBJ2-1; 7 bases are a match to TRBD2. V shed 6 bases, J shed 4 bases, and the junction held 12 bases outside the gene matches. Per germline, CDR1 LNHDA and CDR2 SQIVND (reference sequence). This CDR3 region has 16 residues.

This clone appeared a single time. Other DNA sequences in the same sample also yield this CDR3. This chain connects TRBV28 to TRBJ1-1; 10 bases are shared with TRBD1. The CDR3 loop spans 16 amino acids. Germline V CDR1 and CDR2: MDHEN, SYDVKM. V lost 5 bases and J lost 2; bases outside the gene matches: 8. In nucleotides, the CDR3 is TGTGCCAGCAGTCTTAGGACAGGGGGTTTAAACACTGAAGCTTTCTTT. This gives the protein CASSLRTGGLNTEAFF.

The chain employs TRBV29-1 and TRBJ1-3; perhaps TRBD1 as D (5 bases). There are 14 residues in the CDR3. Germline CDR1 and CDR2: SQVTM and ANQGSEA. Trimming shortened V by 6 bases and J by 4 bases, and 16 bases separated the two germline ends. The CDR3, as DNA: TGCAGCGTGAGCGTCCAGGGATCCGGAAACACCATATATTTT. Amino acids: CSVSVQGSGNTIYF.

The rearrangement joins TRBV19 to TRBJ1-5; D unresolved. Germline loops: CDR1 LNHDA, CDR2 SQIVND (reference sequence). This CDR3 spans 12 amino acids. Trimming shortened V by 3 bases and J by 4 bases, and 4 bases separated the two germline ends. CDR3 loop: CASSIGNQPQHF. In DNA form, the CDR3 reads TGTGCCAGTAGTATCGGTAATCAGCCCCAGCATTTT.

The chain employs TRBV5-1 and TRBJ1-1; D ambiguous. Germline loops: CDR1 SGHRS, CDR2 YFSETQ. The V end was cut by 1 base, the J end by 3 bases, with 10 bases between. The length of the CDR3 is 14 residues. The CDR3 nucleotides are TGCGCCAGCAGCTTGACTATGCTACACACTGAAGCTTTCTTT. As protein: CASSLTMLHTEAFF.

This clone was recorded only once. The chain employs TRBV5-1 and TRBJ2-5; TRBD1 matches at 7 bases. CDR1 and CDR2 (germline): SGHRS, YFSETQ. Trimming at V came to 1 base and at J to 2 bases, leaving 8 bases not matched to a gene. The CDR3 is made up of 16 amino acids. For the CDR3, the DNA is TGCGCCAGCAGCTTGACTTTTAGGGGACAGCAAGAGACCCAGTACTTC. It is translated as CASSLTFRGQQETQYF.

The rearrangement uses TRBV5-1 and TRBJ1-1; D gene ambiguous. V was cut by 7 bases and J by 7 bases, with 17 bases left in between. Germline V gives CDR1 SGHRS, CDR2 YFSETQ. This CDR3 is 13 amino acids long. The CDR3 loop reads CASGDLRVDEAFF. In DNA, the CDR3 is TGCGCCAGCGGCGATCTTCGGGTTGATGAAGCTTTCTTT.

The CDR3 coding sequence is TGTGCCAGCTCAACAGGGCCCGACGGAGAGACCCAGTACTTC. This gives the protein CASSTGPDGETQYF. This sequence joins TRBV18 and TRBJ2-5; a possible D gene is TRBD1 (6 bases). V shed 5 bases and J shed 4 bases, with 14 bases lying between them. This CDR3 has 14 amino acids. Germline values: CDR1 KGHSH, CDR2 LQKENI.

The table lists this clone with a few counts. The V and J genes are TRBV5-5 and TRBJ1-1; 7 bases agree with TRBD1. The CDR3 covers 15 residues. Trimming at V came to 4 bases and at J to 7 bases, leaving 13 bases not matched to a gene. Germline V gene lookup returns CDR1 SGHKS and CDR2 YYEKEE (reference sequence). This chain's CDR3 is CASSTLGTAKIEAFF. The CDR3 DNA reads TGTGCCAGCAGCACCTTAGGGACAGCAAAGATTGAAGCTTTCTTT.

The chain joins TRBV11-3 to TRBJ2-1, with D perhaps TRBD2 (6 bases). The V gene's germline CDR1 is SGHNT and CDR2 YENEEA. This CDR3 has 14 amino acids. The V end was cut by 5 bases, the J end by 8 bases, with 16 bases between. CDR3 sequence (DNA): TGTGCCAGCAGCGCACCGCGGGAACGGGATGAGCAGTTCTTC. It codes for CASSAPRERDEQFF.

This chain links TRBV5-1 with TRBJ2-5; D remains unclear. The CDR3 sequence is 14 residues long. Trimming stripped 0 bases from V and 5 bases from J, with 11 bases between. Germline V gene sequence: CDR1 SGHRS, CDR2 YFSETQ. CDR3 in DNA: TGCGCCAGCAGCTTGGCCGTTGCCGGGGAGACCCAGTACTTC. Protein sequence: CASSLAVAGETQYF.

The genes are TRBV28 and TRBJ1-2, with D uncertain. The V and J ends lost 6 bases and 10 bases respectively, with 9 bases between them. Looked up from germline, CDR1 is MDHEN and CDR2 is SYDVKM. The CDR3 runs to 10 residues. CDR3 DNA sequence: TGTGCCAGCAGAGGGAGATCCTACACCTTC. Its protein is CASRGRSYTF.

The chain couples TRBV7-2 to TRBJ2-5; TRBD1 matches 8 bases. Germline-derived CDR1 and CDR2 are SGHTA and FQGNSA. The CDR3 length is 17 residues. Unmatched junction bases numbered 12, after V lost 5 bases and J lost 1 base. The CDR3 bases are TGTGCCAGCAGCGTGGGACAGGTGATAAGGACCCAAGAGACCCAGTACTTC. Protein sequence: CASSVGQVIRTQETQYF. Full variable domain (outside the CDR3, taken from reference TRBV7-2 and TRBJ2-5): GAGVSQSPSNKVTEKGKDVELRCDPISGHTALYWYRQSLGQGLEFLIYFQGNSAPDKSGLPSDRFSAERTGGSVSTLTIQRTQQEDSAVYLCASSVGQVIRTQETQYFGPGTRLLVL.

The V and J genes are TRBV6-5 and TRBJ2-3; perhaps TRBD1 as D (6 bases). CDR3 length equals 16 residues. Trimming took 0 bases from V and 4 from J, leaving 14 bases between them. CDR1 and CDR2 from the germline V gene are MNHEY and SVGAGI. The CDR3 protein is CASSYSGTLGSDTQYF. CDR3 DNA: TGTGCCAGCAGTTACTCGGGGACACTTGGATCAGATACGCAGTATTTT.

This sequence joins TRBV19 and TRBJ2-7; no reliable D call. The germline CDR1 and CDR2 sequences are LNHDA and SQIVND (reference sequence). The CDR3 consists of 12 residues. The CDR3 is CASEVPSDARRV. As DNA, the CDR3 is TGTGCCAGTGAGGTACCCAGTGACGCCCGAAGGGTC.

The gene calls are TRBV6-2 or TRBV6-3 and TRBJ1-3, with TRBD1 as a possible D gene (5 bases). Trimming left V 0 bases short and J 7 bases short, with 13 bases between. Germline lookup yields CDR1 MNHEY and CDR2 SVGEGT. CDR3 length: 15 residues. The CDR3 DNA is TGTGCCAGCAGTTACTCGAACCAGGGAGGGAACACCATATATTTT. Translating gives CASSYSNQGGNTIYF.